The text below deals with one TCR beta chain. The antigen it binds to is not known. Per-base quality was not reported, and no clone a single base away is much larger than it. The data originate from a study of T cell repertoires and HLA-DP antigens listed by TCRdb under 2018. General notes on the study: The study used an in vitro model of CD4+ T cell alloreactivity in which transduced HeLa cells presented allogeneic HLA-DP. Compared with self, one alloantigen differed at one amino acid in the peptide-binding groove and the other differed at fewer than 13, modelling structurally similar versus dissimilar alloantigens. Of the three donors, two were male and one was female, with ages ranging from the 18-to-29 band to the 60-to-69 band. On average, about 0.2 ug of DNA went in for sorted CD137+CD4+ samples, versus roughly 1.3 ug for pre-culture CD4+ samples.

TCRB CDR3 regions were amplified with the immunoSEQ multiplex PCR using forward primers for 54 TRBV segments and reverse primers for 13 TRBJ segments. Deep resolution, with a target of 190,000 or so T cell genomes, was applied to the sequencing of pre-culture CD4+ samples. Amplicons were sequenced on an Illumina HiSeq System, producing 87 bp reads covering the CDR3. Processing in the source paper ran as follows. PCR and sequencing errors in the reads were corrected, and alignment to IMGT reference sequences was used to define CDR3 regions. Synthetic template pools were used to estimate the numbers of templates and unique rearrangements. Clonality was computed by subtracting Pielou's evenness from 1. Richness was estimated with the Daley-Smith estimator. Repertoire overlap was measured with Morisita's index. Clones present in cultured samples but not detected in the pre-culture repertoire of the same donor were defined as low-abundance clones. TCRdb re-hosts the immuneACCESS table, in-frame sequences only. Its copies lack some clones; in the studies checked, an unresolved V gene accounts for under half of them, and the cause for the rest is not known. V and J calls and clone size are given by that table; D and trimming were obtained from the DNA. Counted in this sample were 90,000 to 130,000 clones; over 90% of them appeared once. The ten largest account for about 0.3% of the sample.

V loses 4 bases of germline sequence and J loses 4 bases, and the interval between the two ends is 6 bases. In the germline V gene, CDR1 corresponds to LGHNT and CDR2 to FRNRAP. From the cysteine up to the phenylalanine, the CDR3 has a length of 12 residues. The kept DNA is CDR3 alone, 36 bases in frame from the first base. Magnetic bead negative selection was used to isolate untouched CD4+ T cells from Ficoll-separated PBMC, with purity averaging about 98%. Magnetic beads were used to isolate untouched CD4+ T cells from Ficoll-separated PBMC, giving approximately 98% purity with negligible CD8+ contamination. Donors were a few healthy blood donors whose buffy coats supplied peripheral blood mononuclear cells. Each of the three donors was CMV seronegative. Genomic DNA was extracted with the DNeasy Blood & Tissue Kit. TCRB sequencing was performed on genomic DNA from sorted CD137+CD4+ cells and pre-culture CD4+ baseline samples from each subject.

Study-wide findings and limitations: Similar clonality (approximately 0.36) was observed for sorted CD137+ cells against both alloantigens, and this clonality was much higher than that observed in pre-culture samples (roughly 0.041). The naive and memory CD4+ repertoires were not analysed as separate populations. Limitations included only three donors, a non-physiological HeLa antigen-presenting system, and the use of total CD4+ responder cells. Average cumulative frequency of clones undetected before culture was approximately 37% against one allele and around 51% against the other.

The receptor was derived from a woman aged 18-29 years in good health and CMV-seronegative. Sequencing was performed on CD4+ T cells from PBMCs. The chain is assembled from TRBV12-5 and TRBJ2-3; the D gene is not confidently resolved. The nucleotides are TGTGCTAGTGGTTCCCGCGCAGATACGCAGTATTTT. Its translation reads: CASGSRADTQYF.